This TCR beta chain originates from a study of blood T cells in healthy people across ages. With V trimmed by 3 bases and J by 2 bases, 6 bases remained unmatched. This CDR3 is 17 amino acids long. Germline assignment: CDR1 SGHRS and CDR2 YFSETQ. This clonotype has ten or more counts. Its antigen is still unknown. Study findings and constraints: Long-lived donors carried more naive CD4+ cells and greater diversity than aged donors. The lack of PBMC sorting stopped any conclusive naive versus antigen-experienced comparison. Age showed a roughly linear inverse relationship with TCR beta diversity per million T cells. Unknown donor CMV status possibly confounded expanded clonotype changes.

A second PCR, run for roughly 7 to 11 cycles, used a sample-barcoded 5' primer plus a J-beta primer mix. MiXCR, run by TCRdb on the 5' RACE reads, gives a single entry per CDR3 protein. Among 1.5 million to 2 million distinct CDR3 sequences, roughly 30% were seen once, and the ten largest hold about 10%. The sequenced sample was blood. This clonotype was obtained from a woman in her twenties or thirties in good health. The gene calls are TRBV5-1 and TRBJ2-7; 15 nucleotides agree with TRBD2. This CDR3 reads CASSSGLAGGKPYEQYF. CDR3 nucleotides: TGCGCCAGCAGCTCGGGACTAGCGGGAGGCAAACCCTACGAGCAGTACTTC.